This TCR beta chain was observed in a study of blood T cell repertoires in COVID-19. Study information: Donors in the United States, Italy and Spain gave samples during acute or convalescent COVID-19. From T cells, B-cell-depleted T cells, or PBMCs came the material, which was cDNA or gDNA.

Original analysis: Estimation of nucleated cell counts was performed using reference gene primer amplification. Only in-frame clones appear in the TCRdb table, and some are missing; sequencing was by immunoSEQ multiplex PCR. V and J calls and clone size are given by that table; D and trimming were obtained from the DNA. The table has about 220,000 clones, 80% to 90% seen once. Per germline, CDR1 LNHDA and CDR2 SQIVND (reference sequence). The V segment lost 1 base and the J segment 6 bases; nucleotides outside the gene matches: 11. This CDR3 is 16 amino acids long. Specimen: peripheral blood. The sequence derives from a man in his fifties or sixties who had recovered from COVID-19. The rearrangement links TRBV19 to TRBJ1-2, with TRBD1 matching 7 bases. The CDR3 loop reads CASSIGQGGLLDGYTF. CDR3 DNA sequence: TGTGCCAGTAGTATAGGACAGGGCGGCCTACTGGATGGCTACACCTTC.